This TCR beta chain was observed in a study of T cell changes during pregnancy in multiple sclerosis. Profiling relied on immunoSEQ multiplex PCR, and the TCRdb table lists in-frame clones only, not all of them. The table lists around 80,000 clones, about 90% of them singletons. Germline V gives CDR1 KGHSH, CDR2 LQKENI. Trimming at V came to 3 bases and at J to 5 bases, leaving 6 bases not matched to a gene. The CDR3 sequence is 15 residues long. The chain is built from TRBV18 and TRBJ1-4, with TRBD1 matching over 7 bases. This receptor was identified in a female donor with multiple sclerosis, enrolled in a pregnancy study. The sample was peripheral blood, taken before pregnancy. The CDR3 coding sequence is TGTGCCAGCTCACCCCGGGGGACAGTCAATGAAAAACTGTTTTTT. This encodes CASSPRGTVNEKLFF.